Sequencing of this T cell receptor beta chain was carried out in a study of Ad26.COV2.S vaccination and SARS-CoV-2 variants (dated by TCRdb to the early 2020s). The study in broad terms: Donors in the vaccine arm were drawn from COV1001, a multicentre, randomized, double-blind, placebo-controlled phase I-IIa trial testing Ad26.COV2.S in healthy adults. Ad26.COV2.S was administered intramuscularly at 5 x 10^10 or 1 x 10^11 viral particles, either as a single shot or as two shots given 56 days apart. Sequencing of the TCRbeta repertoire served to evaluate the specificity and breadth of SARS-CoV-2-reactive T cell receptors following Ad26.COV2.S vaccination. A total of roughly 32 samples were included in the TCR-sequenced set, comprising approximately 20 Ad26.COV2.S vaccine recipients, 5 placebo recipients and 8 SARS-CoV-2 convalescent individuals. Participants in the trial were split at random into five groups of five each, receiving low-dose or high-dose Ad26.COV2.S once or twice, or else placebo on both occasions. Throughout the experiments and outcome assessment, investigators stayed blinded to trial group allocation. The paper's findings and limits, for the study overall: Ad26.COV2.S recipients had higher spike-specific TCR breadth than placebo recipients (P = 0.0014). Substantial breadth of spike-specific CD8+ and CD4+ T cell responses was reported after vaccination. The study was not powered for comparison of responses between vaccine doses or regimens. The authors noted that total T cell responses may have been underestimated by the TCR breadth and depth analyses. Vaccine and placebo recipients had similar non-spike TCR breadth, a finding consistent with the vaccine containing only spike.

TCRbeta CDR3 regions were sequenced with the immunoSEQ Assay. After extraction, genomic DNA underwent amplification by bias-controlled multiplex PCR, followed by high-throughput sequencing. Processing in the source paper ran as follows. To quantify the absolute abundance of every unique TCRbeta CDR3 region, sequences were collapsed and filtered. T cell fraction was estimated by normalizing TCRbeta template counts to usable DNA, with usable DNA measured through amplification of reference genes found in all nucleated cells. Repertoire TCRs were annotated as SARS-CoV-2-specific by exact matching of V gene, CDR3 amino acid sequence and J gene to a known reactive TCR set. MIRA supplied the reference SARS-CoV-2 TCR set, which was filtered for enrichment in COVID-19-positive ImmuneCODE repertoires so that public or cross-reactive TCRs were removed. Drawing on the MIRA antigens, annotated TCRs were analysed further at the level of specific ORF or position within ORF. Breadth was defined as the number of annotated unique rearrangements divided by the total number of unique productive rearrangements, and depth was defined as the summed frequency of the annotated unique rearrangements. TCR breadth was compared between groups using two-sided Wilcoxon rank-sum tests. What TCRdb holds here is the immuneACCESS table cut down to in-frame rearrangements. Part of the clones is not present; checked against another copy, under half of the missing clones reflect an unresolved V gene, and the others are unexplained. The V and J calls and clone size are taken from that table; D and trimming were inferred from the DNA. A total of about 680,000 clones appear in this sample, 89% of them only once. About 1.5% of the sample is taken by the ten largest.

The CDR3 runs 16 residues from the cysteine to the phenylalanine. This entry keeps only the CDR3 DNA: 48 bases, framed from base 1. From a lookup of the germline V gene, CDR1 and CDR2 are MGHDK and SYGVNS. V gives up 5 bases and J gives up 3 bases, and the segment between their germline ends measures 17 bases. With regard to this clone: Its recognized antigen is unknown. Base qualities are not recorded, but no much larger clone differs from it by a single base.

The treatment or condition label, as the study defines it: roughly 20 received Ad26.COV2.S at low or high dose, single or two shots; about five received placebo; per-sample allocation not given. Repertoires of vaccine and placebo recipients were sequenced from samples taken on day 63 after the first injection. Between 29 July and 7 August 2020, Cohort 1b enrolled approximately 26 adults aged 18-55 years at one site in Boston, USA. Ad26.COV2.S was a replication-incompetent adenovirus type 26 vector that expressed a prefusion-stabilized SARS-CoV-2 spike protein derived from the original Wuhan strain.

Material: peripheral blood, obtained in a trial of Ad26.COV2.S vaccine versus placebo. The V and J genes are TRBV25-1 and TRBJ2-1; the D call could be TRBD1 or TRBD2, with each sharing 7 bases. The sequence derives from a person between 18 and 65 years old who received the Ad26.COV2.S COVID-19 vaccine or a placebo. CDR3 loop: CASSPARGGDYNEQFF. Read as DNA, the sequence is TGTGCCAGCAGTCCCGCCAGGGGGGGGGACTACAATGAGCAGTTCTTC.